What follows are 4 T cell receptor delta chains derived from one specimen sequenced in a study of Vδ1+ human thymocytes. Findings of the study overall: Thymic TRG and TRD repertoires appeared highly polyclonal, with Gaussian CDR3 length distributions.

These receptors' antigens are unknown. The template was reverse-transcribed extracted RNA. CDR3 amplicons came from multiplex PCR with pooled V-gene forward and constant-region reverse primers. TCRdb reanalysed the multiplex PCR reads with CATT. The profile shows about 27,000 delta-chain clones, approximately 30% of them singletons. What was sequenced was Vdelta1+ gamma-delta thymocytes from the thymus. Subset given: FACS-sorted CD3+ TCRalphabeta- TCRVdelta1+ TCRVdelta2- thymocytes. The source of these receptors is a boy under three years old who had congenital heart surgery.

A note on this clone: This specimen includes other DNA sequences encoding the same CDR3. The chain links TRDV1 to TRDJ1; D is possibly TRDD3 (5 bases). The germline CDR1 and CDR2 sequences are TSWWSYY and QGS. The CDR3 runs to 18 residues. Trimming took off 0 bases at V and 0 bases at J, with 17 bases between the two ends. Here the CDR3 reads CALGELRLGVPYTDKLIF. The CDR3 nucleotides read TGTGCTCTTGGGGAACTCCGACTTGGGGTTCCGTACACCGATAAACTCATCTTT.

V usage is TRDV1 and J usage is TRDJ1; 7 bases align to TRDD3. The V gene's germline CDR1 is TSWWSYY and CDR2 QGS. The CDR3 has 25 residues. The J segment lost 7 bases and the V segment lost 0 bases, leaving 38 bases of the junction unmatched. CDR3 DNA sequence: TGTGCTCTTGGGGAACTCTTATCCCCTCAGGGGACATTAAATCTGGTGGATACGAGCTCCGGTAAACTCATCTTT. This encodes CALGELLSPQGTLNLVDTSSGKLIF.

This clone was found a few times. The genes are TRDV1 and TRDJ1; the D gene is possibly TRDD3 (6 bases). Germline V gives CDR1 TSWWSYY, CDR2 QGS. V gave up 3 bases and J gave up 2 bases, with 25 bases separating them. The CDR3 is made up of 19 amino acids. CDR3 DNA sequence: TGTGCTCTTGGGGACCCTCCTCCCCTGGGGACCAGGGGGACCGATAAACTCATCTTT. Translation gives CALGDPPPLGTRGTDKLIF.

On this clone itself: A much larger clone lies one base from this, so it may be a read error. The J gene is TRDJ1, the V gene TRDV1; 8 bases fit TRDD3. The V segment lost 4 bases and the J segment 3 bases; nucleotides outside the gene matches: 13. The germline V gene has CDR1 TSWWSYY and CDR2 QGS. This CDR3 has 17 amino acids. CDR3 nucleotides: TGTGCTCTTGGGGCCGTTCGGGGGATAGAGGGCCCCGATAAACTCATCTTT. This codes for CALGAVRGIEGPDKLIF.